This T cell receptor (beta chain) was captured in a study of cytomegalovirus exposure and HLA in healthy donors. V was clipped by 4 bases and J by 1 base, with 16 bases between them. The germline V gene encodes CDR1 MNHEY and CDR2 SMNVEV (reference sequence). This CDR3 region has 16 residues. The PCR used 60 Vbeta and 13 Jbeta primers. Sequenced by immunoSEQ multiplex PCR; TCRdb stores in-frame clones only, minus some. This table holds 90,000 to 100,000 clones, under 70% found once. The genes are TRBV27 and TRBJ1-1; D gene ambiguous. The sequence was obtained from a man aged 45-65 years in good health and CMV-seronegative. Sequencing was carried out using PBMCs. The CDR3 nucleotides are TGTGCCAGCAGTTCCTTCCCGGGGAGGGAGAACACTGAAGCTTTCTTT. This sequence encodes CASSSFPGRENTEAFF.